Below, 3 T cell receptor beta chains from the same sample are listed, as sequenced in a study of cytomegalovirus exposure and HLA in healthy donors. The study ran its PCR with 60 Vbeta and 13 Jbeta primers. TCRdb's table, derived via immunoSEQ multiplex PCR, lists solely in-frame clones and lacks some. The sample includes some 160,000 clones, almost 85% of them seen just once. The sample taken for sequencing was PBMCs. All receptors come from a woman in her fifties or sixties in good health and CMV-seronegative.

This rearrangement joins TRBV4-1 to TRBJ2-3; 8 bases align to TRBD2. V was pared by 4 bases and J by 4 bases, with 4 bases of the junction left unmatched. Germline CDR1 and CDR2: MGHRA and YSYEKL. There are 14 residues in the CDR3. The CDR3 DNA reads TGCGCCAGCAGCCGAGCGGGGGATCCAGATACGCAGTATTTT. Translating gives CASSRAGDPDTQYF.

This clone was detected only a few times. The J gene is TRBJ1-1, the V gene TRBV18; D may be TRBD1 (6 bases). The V gene lost 2 bases and the J gene lost 3 bases, with 10 bases spanning the gap. Germline values: CDR1 KGHSH, CDR2 LQKENI. There are 14 residues in the CDR3. The CDR3 bases are TGTGCCAGCTCACCAAACAGGGTAGACACTGAAGCTTTCTTT. Its translation is CASSPNRVDTEAFF.

This rearrangement joins TRBV19 to TRBJ2-3; 9 bases line up with TRBD2. The CDR3 runs to 14 residues. Germline CDR1 is LNHDA and CDR2 is SQIVND (reference sequence). Losses at the gene ends were 5 bases for V and 1 base for J; bases not matched to a gene: 1. CDR3 in DNA: TGTGCCAGTAGTCGGACTAGCGGCACAGATACGCAGTATTTT. This translates into CASSRTSGTDTQYF.